This entry is about one T cell receptor (beta chain). The antigen remains undetermined. The sample originates from a study of blood T cells in healthy people across ages. Trimming took 5 bases from V and 1 from J; bases not matched to a gene: 13. The CDR3 has 18 amino acids. Total RNA, at least 6 micrograms per sample, came from PBMCs. Next came a second PCR, run for about 7 to 11 cycles, which used a sample-barcoded 5' primer along with a J-beta primer mix. MiXCR, run by TCRdb on the 5' RACE reads, gives a single entry per CDR3 protein. The repertoire holds around 1,800,000 distinct CDR3 sequences, about two fifths seen once, with 20% to 25% in the top ten. Whole-study findings and limits: Researchers report that TCR beta diversity correlated strongly with naive T cell percentage. Bulk PBMC profiling left naive and antigen-experienced comparisons inconclusive.

The sequence derives from a human donor in good health. Specimen: blood. The chain joins TRBV12-3 or TRBV12-4 to TRBJ2-5; the match to TRBD1 covers 10 bases. In nucleotides, the CDR3 is TGTGCCAGCAGTCCCAGGGGACAGGGGTCCAACGTCCAAGAGACCCAGTACTTC. Translating gives CASSPRGQGSNVQETQYF.